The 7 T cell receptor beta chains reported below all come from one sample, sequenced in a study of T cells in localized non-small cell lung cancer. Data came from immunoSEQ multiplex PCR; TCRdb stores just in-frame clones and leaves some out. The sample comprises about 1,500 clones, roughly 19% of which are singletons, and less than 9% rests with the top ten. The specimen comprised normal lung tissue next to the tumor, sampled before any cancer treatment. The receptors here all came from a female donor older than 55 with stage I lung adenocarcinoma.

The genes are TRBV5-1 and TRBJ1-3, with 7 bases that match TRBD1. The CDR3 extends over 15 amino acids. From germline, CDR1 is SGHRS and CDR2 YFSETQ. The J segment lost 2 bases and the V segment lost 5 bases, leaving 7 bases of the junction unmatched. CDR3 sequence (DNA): TGCGCCAGCAGACGCGACACAGGGGCTGGAAACACCATATATTTT. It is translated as CASRRDTGAGNTIYF. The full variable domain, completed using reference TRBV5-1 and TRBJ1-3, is KAGVTQTPRYLIKTRGQQVTLSCSPISGHRSVSWYQQTPGQGLQFLFEYFSETQRNKGNFPGRFSGRQFSNSRSEMNVSTLELGDSALYLCASRRDTGAGNTIYFGEGSWLTVV.

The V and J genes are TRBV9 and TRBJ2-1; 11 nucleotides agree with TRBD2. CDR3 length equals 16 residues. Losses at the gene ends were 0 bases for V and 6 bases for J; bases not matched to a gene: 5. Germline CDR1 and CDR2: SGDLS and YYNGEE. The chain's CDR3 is CASSVVGSGRVNEQFF. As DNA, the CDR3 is TGTGCCAGCAGCGTAGTGGGTAGCGGGAGGGTCAATGAGCAGTTCTTC.

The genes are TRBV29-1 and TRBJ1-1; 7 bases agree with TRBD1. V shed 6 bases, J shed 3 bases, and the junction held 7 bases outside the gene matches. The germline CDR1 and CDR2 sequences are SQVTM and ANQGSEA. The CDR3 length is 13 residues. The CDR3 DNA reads TGCAGCGTCAGGAGACAGGGCCACACTGAAGCTTTCTTT. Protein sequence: CSVRRQGHTEAFF.

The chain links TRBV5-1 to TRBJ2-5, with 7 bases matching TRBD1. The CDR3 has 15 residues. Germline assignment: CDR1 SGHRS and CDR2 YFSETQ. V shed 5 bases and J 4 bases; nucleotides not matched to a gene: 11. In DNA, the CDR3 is TGCGCCAGCAGACCCCGTAGGGGGCCGACAGAGACCCAGTACTTC. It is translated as CASRPRRGPTETQYF.

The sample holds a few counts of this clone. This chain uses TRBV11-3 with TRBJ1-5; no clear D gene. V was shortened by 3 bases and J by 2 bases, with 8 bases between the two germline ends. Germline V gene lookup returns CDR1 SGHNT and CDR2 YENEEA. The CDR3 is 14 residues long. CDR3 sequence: CASSFYGGNQPQHF. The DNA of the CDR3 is TGTGCCAGCAGCTTTTATGGGGGCAATCAGCCCCAGCATTTT.

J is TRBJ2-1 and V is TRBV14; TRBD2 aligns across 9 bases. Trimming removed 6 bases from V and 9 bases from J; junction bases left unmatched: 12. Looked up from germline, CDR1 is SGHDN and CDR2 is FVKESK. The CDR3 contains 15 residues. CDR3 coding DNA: TGTGCCAGCAGACCCAGCCTCGGTAGCGGGAGTGAGCAGTTCTTC. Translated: CASRPSLGSGSEQFF.

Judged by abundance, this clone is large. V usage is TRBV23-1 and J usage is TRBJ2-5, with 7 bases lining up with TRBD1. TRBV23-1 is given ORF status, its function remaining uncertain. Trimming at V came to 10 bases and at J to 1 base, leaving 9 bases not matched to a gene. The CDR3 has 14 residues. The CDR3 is CATNRDSIQETQYF. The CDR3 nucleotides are TGCGCCACCAACCGGGACAGCATCCAAGAGACCCAGTACTTC.